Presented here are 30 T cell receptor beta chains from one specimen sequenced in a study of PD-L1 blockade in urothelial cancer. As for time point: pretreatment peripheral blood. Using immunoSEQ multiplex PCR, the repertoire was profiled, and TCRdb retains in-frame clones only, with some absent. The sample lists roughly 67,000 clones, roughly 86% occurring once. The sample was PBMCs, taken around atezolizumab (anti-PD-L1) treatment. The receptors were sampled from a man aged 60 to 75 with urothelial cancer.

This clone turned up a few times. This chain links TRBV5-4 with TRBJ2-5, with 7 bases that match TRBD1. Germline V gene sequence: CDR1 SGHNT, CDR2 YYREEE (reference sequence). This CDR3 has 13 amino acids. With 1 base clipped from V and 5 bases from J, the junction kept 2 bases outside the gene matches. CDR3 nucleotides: TGTGCCAGCAGCTTGACAGGGGAGGAGACCCAGTACTTC. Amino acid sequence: CASSLTGEETQYF.

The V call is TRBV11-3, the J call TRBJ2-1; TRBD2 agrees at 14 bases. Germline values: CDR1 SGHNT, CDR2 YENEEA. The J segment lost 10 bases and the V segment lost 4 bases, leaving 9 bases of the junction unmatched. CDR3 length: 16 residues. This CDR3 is CASSSRTSGGPDEQFF. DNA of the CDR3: TGTGCCAGCAGCTCAAGGACTAGCGGGGGGCCCGACGAGCAGTTCTTC.

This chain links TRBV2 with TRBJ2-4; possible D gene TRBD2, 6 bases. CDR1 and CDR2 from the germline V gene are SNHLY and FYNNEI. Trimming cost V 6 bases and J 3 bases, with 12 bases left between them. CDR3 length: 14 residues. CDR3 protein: CASRGRGSKNIQYF. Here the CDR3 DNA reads TGTGCCAGCAGGGGGCGGGGCAGCAAAAACATTCAGTACTTC.

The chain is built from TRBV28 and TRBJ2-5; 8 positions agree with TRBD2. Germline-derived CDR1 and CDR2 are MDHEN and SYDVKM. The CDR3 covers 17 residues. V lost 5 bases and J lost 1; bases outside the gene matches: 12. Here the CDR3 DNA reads TGTGCCAGCAGTGGGGCTAGCGGGTCCCCGACCCAAGAGACCCAGTACTTC. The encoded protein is CASSGASGSPTQETQYF.

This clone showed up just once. For the CDR3, the DNA is TGTGCCTGGGCCAGGGGTAGCGGGGGTTACGACACAGATACGCAGTATTTT. Protein: CAWARGSGGYDTDTQYF. The chain couples TRBV30 to TRBJ2-3, with 9 bases identical to TRBD2. Per germline, CDR1 GTSNPN and CDR2 SVGIG (reference sequence). Trimming cost V 5 bases and J 2 bases; bases outside gene matches: 14. The CDR3 covers 17 residues.

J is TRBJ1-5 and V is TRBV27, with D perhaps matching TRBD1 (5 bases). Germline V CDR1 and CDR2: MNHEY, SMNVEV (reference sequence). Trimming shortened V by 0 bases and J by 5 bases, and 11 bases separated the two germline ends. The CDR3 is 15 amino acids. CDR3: CASSLSGGGHQPQHF. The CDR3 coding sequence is TGTGCCAGCAGTTTATCTGGGGGGGGACATCAGCCCCAGCATTTT.

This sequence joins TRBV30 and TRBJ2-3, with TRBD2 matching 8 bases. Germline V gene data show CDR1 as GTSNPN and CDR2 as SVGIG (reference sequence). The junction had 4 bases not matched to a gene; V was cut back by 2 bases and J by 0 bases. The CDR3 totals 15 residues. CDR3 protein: CAWSPGLASTDTQYF. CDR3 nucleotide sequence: TGTGCCTGGAGTCCCGGACTAGCAAGCACAGATACGCAGTATTTT. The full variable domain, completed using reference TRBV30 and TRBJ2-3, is SQTIHQWPATLVQPVGSPLSLECTVEGTSNPNLYWYRQAAGRGLQLLFYSVGIGQISSEVPQNLSASRPQDRQFILSSKKLLLSDSGFYLCAWSPGLASTDTQYFGPGTRLTVL.

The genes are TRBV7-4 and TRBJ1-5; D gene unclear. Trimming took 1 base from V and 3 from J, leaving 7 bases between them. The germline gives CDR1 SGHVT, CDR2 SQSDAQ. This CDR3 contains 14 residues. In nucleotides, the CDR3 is TGTGCCAGCAGCTTAGGGGCCAACAATCAGCCCCAGCATTTT. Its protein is CASSLGANNQPQHF. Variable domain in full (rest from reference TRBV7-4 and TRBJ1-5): GAGVSQSPRYKVAKRGRDVALRCDSISGHVTLYWYRQTLGQGSEVLTYSQSDAQRDKSGRPSGRFSAERPERSVSTLKIQRTEQGDSAVYLCASSLGANNQPQHFGDGTRLSIL.

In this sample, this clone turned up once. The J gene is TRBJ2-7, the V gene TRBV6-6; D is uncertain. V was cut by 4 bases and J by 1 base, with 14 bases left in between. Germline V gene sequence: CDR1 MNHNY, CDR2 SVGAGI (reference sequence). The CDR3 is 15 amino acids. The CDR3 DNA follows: TGTGCCAGCAGTTCCGGCAGACAAATTTCCTACGAGCAGTACTTC. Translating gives CASSSGRQISYEQYF.

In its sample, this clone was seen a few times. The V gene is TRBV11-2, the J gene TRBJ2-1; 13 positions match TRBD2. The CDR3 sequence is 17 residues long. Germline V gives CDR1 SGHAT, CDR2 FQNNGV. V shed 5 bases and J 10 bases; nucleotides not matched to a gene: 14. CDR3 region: CASSPFSLTSGGVEQFF. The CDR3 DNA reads TGTGCCAGCAGCCCTTTCTCCCTCACTAGCGGGGGGGTGGAGCAGTTCTTC.

The CDR3 reads CASSQGGSYEQYF. As DNA, the CDR3 is TGCGCCAGCAGCCAAGGTGGCAGTTACGAGCAGTACTTC. The chain joins TRBV4-1 to TRBJ2-7; D not resolved. The germline V and J ends were trimmed by 1 base and 4 bases, with 8 bases remaining between them. The CDR3 consists of 13 residues. Per the germline V gene, CDR1 is MGHRA and CDR2 is YSYEKL.

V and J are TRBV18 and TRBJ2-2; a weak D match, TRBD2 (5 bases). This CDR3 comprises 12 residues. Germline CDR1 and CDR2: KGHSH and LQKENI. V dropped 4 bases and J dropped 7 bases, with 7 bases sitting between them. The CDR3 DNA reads TGTGCCAGCTCACAAGGAGGCGGGGAGCTGTTTTTT. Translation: CASSQGGGELFF. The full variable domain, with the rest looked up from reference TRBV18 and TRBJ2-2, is NAGVMQNPRHLVRRRGQEARLRCSPMKGHSHVYWYRQLPEEGLKFMVYLQKENIIDESGMPKERFSAEFPKEGPSILRIQQVVRGDSAAYFCASSQGGGELFFGEGSRLTVL.

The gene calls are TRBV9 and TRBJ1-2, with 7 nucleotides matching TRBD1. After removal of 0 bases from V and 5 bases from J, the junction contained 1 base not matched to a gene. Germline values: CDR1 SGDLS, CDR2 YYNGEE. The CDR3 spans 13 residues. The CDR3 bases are TGTGCCAGCAGCGTAGCAGGGGGGTATGGCTACACCTTC. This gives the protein CASSVAGGYGYTF. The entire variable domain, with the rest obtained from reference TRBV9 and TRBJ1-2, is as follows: DSGVTQTPKHLITATGQRVTLRCSPRSGDLSVYWYQQSLDQGLQFLIQYYNGEERAKGNILERFSAQQFPDLHSELNLSSLELGDSALYFCASSVAGGYGYTFGSGTRLTVV.

The CDR3 sequence: CASSLRTGGRDYTF. The CDR3 DNA reads as TGTGCCAGCAGCTTACGGACAGGGGGCAGAGACTACACCTTC. The V and J genes are TRBV11-2 and TRBJ1-2, with 11 bases that match TRBD1. The CDR3 sequence is 14 residues long. The junction had 6 bases not matched to a gene; V was cut back by 2 bases and J by 10 bases. The germline gives CDR1 SGHAT, CDR2 FQNNGV.

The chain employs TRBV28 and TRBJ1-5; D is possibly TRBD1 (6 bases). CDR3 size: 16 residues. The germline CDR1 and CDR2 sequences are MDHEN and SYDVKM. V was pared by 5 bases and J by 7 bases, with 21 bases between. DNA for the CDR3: TGTGCCAGCAGTGATTATGGCAGGGGAGTAGACCAGCCCCAGCATTTT. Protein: CASSDYGRGVDQPQHF.

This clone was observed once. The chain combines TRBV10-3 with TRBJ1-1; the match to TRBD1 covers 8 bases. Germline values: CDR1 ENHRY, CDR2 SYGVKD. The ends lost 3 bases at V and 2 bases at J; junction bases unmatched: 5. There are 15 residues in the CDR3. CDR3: CAISDLGQGNTEAFF. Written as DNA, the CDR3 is TGTGCCATCAGTGACCTAGGACAGGGAAACACTGAAGCTTTCTTT.

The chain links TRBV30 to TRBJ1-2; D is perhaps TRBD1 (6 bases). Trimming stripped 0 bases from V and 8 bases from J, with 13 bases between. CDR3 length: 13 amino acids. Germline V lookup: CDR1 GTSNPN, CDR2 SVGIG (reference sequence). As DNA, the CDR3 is TGTGCCTGGAGTGTATTGGGGGCCGGCGGCTACACCTTC. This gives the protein CAWSVLGAGGYTF.

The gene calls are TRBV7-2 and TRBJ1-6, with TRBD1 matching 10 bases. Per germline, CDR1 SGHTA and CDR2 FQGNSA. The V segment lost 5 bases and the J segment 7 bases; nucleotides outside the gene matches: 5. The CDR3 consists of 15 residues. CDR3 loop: CASSPTGGANSPLHF. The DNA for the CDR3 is TGTGCCAGCAGCCCGACAGGGGGCGCAAATTCACCCCTCCACTTT.

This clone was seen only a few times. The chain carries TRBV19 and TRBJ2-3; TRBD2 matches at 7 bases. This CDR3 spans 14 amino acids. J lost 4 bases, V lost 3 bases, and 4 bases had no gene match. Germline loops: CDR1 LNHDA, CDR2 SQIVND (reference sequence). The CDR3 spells CASSIDLAADTQYF. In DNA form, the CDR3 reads TGTGCCAGTAGTATTGATCTAGCGGCAGATACGCAGTATTTT.

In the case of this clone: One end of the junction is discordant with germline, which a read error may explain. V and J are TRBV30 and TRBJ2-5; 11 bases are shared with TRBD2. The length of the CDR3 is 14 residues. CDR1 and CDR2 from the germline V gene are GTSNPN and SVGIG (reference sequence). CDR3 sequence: CAWNLGVAGGPSNF. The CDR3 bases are TGTGCCTGGAACCTAGGGGTAGCGGGGGGGCCTTCAAACTTC.

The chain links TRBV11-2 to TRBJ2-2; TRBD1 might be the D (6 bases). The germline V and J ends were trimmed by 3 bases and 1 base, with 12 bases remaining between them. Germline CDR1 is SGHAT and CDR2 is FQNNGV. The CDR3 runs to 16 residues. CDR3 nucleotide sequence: TGTGCCAGCAGCTTTCTTAGGGGGAAGAACACCGGGGAGCTGTTTTTT. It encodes CASSFLRGKNTGELFF. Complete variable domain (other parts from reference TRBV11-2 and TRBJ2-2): EAGVAQSPRYKIIEKRQSVAFWCNPISGHATLYWYQQILGQGPKLLIQFQNNGVVDDSQLPKDRFSAERLKGVDSTLKIQPAKLEDSAVYLCASSFLRGKNTGELFFGEGSRLTVL.

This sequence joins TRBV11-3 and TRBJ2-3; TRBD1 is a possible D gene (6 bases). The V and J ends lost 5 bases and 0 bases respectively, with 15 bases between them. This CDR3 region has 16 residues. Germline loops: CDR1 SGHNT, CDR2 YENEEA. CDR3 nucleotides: TGTGCCAGCAGCCTCAGACAGGCAGTCAGCACAGATACGCAGTATTTT. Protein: CASSLRQAVSTDTQYF.

The CDR3 coding sequence is TGTGCCAGCAGCTCACCAGGGACTGCATATGGCTACACCTTC. It translates to CASSSPGTAYGYTF. The J gene is TRBJ1-2, the V gene TRBV7-2, with D possibly matching TRBD1 (5 bases). The CDR3 extends over 14 amino acids. V shed 4 bases and J shed 5 bases, with 14 bases lying between them. Germline CDR1 reads SGHTA; CDR2 reads FQGNSA.

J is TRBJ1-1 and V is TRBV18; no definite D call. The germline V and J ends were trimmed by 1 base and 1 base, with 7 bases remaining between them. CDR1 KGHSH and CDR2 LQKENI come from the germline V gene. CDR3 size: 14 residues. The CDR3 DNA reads TGTGCCAGCTCACCACAATCAGGGAACACTGAAGCTTTCTTT. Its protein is CASSPQSGNTEAFF.

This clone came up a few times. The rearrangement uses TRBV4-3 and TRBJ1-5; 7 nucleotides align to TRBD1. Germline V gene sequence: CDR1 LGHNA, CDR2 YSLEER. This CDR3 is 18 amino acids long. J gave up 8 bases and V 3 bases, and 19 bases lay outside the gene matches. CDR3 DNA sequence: TGCGCCAGCAGCCAGGAAAGGGACAGCAGGGGTTATGGCAAGCCCCAGCATTTT. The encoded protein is CASSQERDSRGYGKPQHF.

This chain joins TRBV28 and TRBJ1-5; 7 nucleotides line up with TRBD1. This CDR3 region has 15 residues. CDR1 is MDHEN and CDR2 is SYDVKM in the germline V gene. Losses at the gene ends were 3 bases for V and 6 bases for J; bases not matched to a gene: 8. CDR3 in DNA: TGTGCCAGCAGTTTGGCGACAGGGTTAGTTCAGCCCCAGCATTTT. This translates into CASSLATGLVQPQHF.

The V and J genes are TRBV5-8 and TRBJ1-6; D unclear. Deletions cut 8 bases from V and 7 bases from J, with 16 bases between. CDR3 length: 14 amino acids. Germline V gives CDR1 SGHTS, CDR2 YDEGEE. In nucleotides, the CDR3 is TGTGCCAGTAGGATACGACTCGGAAATTCACCCCTCCACTTT. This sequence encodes CASRIRLGNSPLHF.

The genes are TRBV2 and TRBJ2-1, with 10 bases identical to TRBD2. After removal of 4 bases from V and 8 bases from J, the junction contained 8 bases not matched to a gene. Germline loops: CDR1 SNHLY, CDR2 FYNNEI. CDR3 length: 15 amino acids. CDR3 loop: CASSGGLAKFDEQFF. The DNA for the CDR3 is TGTGCCAGCAGTGGGGGACTAGCGAAATTCGATGAGCAGTTCTTC.

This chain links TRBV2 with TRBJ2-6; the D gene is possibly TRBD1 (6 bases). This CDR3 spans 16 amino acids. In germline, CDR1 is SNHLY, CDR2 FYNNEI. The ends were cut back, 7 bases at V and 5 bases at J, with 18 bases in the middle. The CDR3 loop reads CASIRDTRTWANVLTF. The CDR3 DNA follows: TGTGCCAGCATCCGGGACACACGTACCTGGGCCAACGTCCTGACTTTC.

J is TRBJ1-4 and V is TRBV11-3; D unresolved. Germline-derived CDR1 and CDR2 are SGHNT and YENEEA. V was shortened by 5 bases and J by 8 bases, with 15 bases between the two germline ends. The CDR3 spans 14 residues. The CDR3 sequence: CASSPRGQAEKLFF. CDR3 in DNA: TGTGCCAGCAGCCCCCGCGGGCAGGCAGAAAAACTGTTTTTT. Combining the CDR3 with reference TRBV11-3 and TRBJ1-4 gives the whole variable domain EAGVVQSPRYKIIEKKQPVAFWCNPISGHNTLYWYLQNLGQGPELLIRYENEEAVDDSQLPKDRFSAERLKGVDSTLKIQPAELGDSAVYLCASSPRGQAEKLFFGSGTQLSVL.